This paragraph covers one TCR beta chain sequence. Its antigen specificity is not known. Base qualities are not recorded, but no much larger clone differs from it by a single base. The cohort consisted of 670 or so healthy bone marrow donors. Cohort members were all nominally healthy when sampled, although unrecorded immune exposures were likely present. The donor tested CMV seropositive and was one of the 289 seropositive cohort members. Every donor gave a peripheral blood sample, and the peripheral blood mononuclear cells from that sample were used for TCR beta sequencing. Genomic DNA was extracted from the blood cell samples with the Qiagen DNeasy Blood Extraction Kit. The CDR3 covers 15 residues, taking in both the cysteine and the phenylalanine. Only the CDR3 DNA stays, 45 bases, in frame from base 1. The germline V gene provides CDR1 SNHLY and CDR2 FYNNEI. V trim: 6 bases; J trim: 4 bases; unmatched bases: 10.

Library preparation employed the immunoSEQ multiplex PCR assay. A mixture of 60 forward primers for TCR Vbeta segments and 13 reverse primers for TCR Jbeta segments was used in the multiplex PCR. The CDR3 region of rearranged TCR beta genes was amplified from genomic DNA by a multiplex PCR assay. On the Illumina HiSeq System, the amplified TCR beta libraries were sequenced as 87-base-pair reads. The source study handled its data this way. Across the 500 to 850 repertoires, a later analysis counted approximately 83 million unique TCR beta chains, 8.5 million to 12 million of which were shared by at least two donors. Raw reads were error-corrected and collapsed into unique sequences by a nearest-neighbor algorithm in which closely related sequences were merged to remove PCR and sequencing errors. CDR3 sequences were aligned to IMGT reference sequences to assign V, D and J gene segments. For a sequence to be retained, a match of at least six nucleotides was required to both a V gene segment and a J gene segment. Rearrangements were classified as productive when the CDR3 lacked stop codons and remained in frame with V and J, and all other rearrangements were classified as non-productive. CDR3 was defined by IMGT convention, running from the second conserved V-encoded cysteine to the conserved J-encoded phenylalanine. Sequences without an unambiguous match to a single V gene segment were excluded from the earlier analysis of 450 to 650 of the donors. In an earlier analysis of 450 to 700 of the donors, V segments were called functional above 56.7% productive rearrangements and were called segregating when the between-donor standard deviation exceeded 5%. To diagnose cytomegalovirus status from the catalog of TCR beta chain sequences, a statistical classification framework was built. In a later analysis, TCR nucleotide sequences were compared against IMGT/GENE-DB human TR gene sequences so that V and J genes could be assigned. Using the TCRdist pipeline, a later analysis assigned CDR3 sequences along with most-parsimonious VDJ recombination scenarios. In a later analysis, each TCR beta chain was defined by its CDR3 amino acid sequence together with its V-gene family, and reads without a unique V-gene family were excluded. In a later analysis, 450 to 600 highly shared, low-generation-probability nucleotide sequences were removed to address suspected cross-contamination and a sequencing artifact. For each public chain, a later analysis derived a clonal expansion index from normalized ranks of inferred template counts within each repertoire. In a later analysis, generation probabilities were computed using a VDJ recombination model fitted to out-of-frame rearrangements, and the results were checked against IGoR. In a later analysis, hypergeometric tests were used to score TCR-TCR, TCR-HLA and TCR-CMV co-occurrence, with a repertoire-size bias correction applied to TCR pairs. False discovery rates were estimated in a later analysis by permuting HLA or CMV assignments 20 times. In a later analysis, co-occurring TCRs were grouped using DBSCAN, with TCRdist sequence similarity added in when clustering inside HLA-allele-positive subsets. Co-occurrence clustering excluded repertoires with fewer than 30,000 or more than 120,000 public chains, plus five with anomalous nucleotide sharing. The source is immuneACCESS, and TCRdb retained only in-frame sequences with V and J called. Part of the clones is not carried over; for the studies checked, unresolved V genes explain less than half of this, and the remainder is unexplained. V, J and clone size are taken as reported in that table, and D and trimming were inferred from the DNA itself. This sample lists about 130,000 clones; 74% were detected once. 5.8% of the sample is in the top ten clones.

The sample is drawn from a study of cytomegalovirus exposure and HLA in healthy donors (dated by TCRdb to about 2017). General notes on the study: According to an earlier analysis of 587 of the donors, 150 million to 200 million T cells yielded 90 million to 140 million unique TCR beta sequences and about 300 Gb of sequence data. An early release covering around 630 HLA-typed donors comprised about 310 gigabases of sequencing data and approximately 80 million unique TCR sequences. Of the roughly 400 genotyped donors, 65% to 90% were placed in the genetic ancestry cluster associated with self-reported Caucasian donors. The aim of the study was to test whether cataloging public T cell receptors could identify signatures of past pathogen exposure. Using immunosequencing, the study profiled T cell repertoires from 500 to 800 subjects and related those repertoires to cytomegalovirus serostatus. In addition to the first cohort of approximately 670 subjects, a separate validation cohort of 120 different subjects was used. High-throughput TCR immunosequencing, statistical association of individual TCRs with disease status, and machine learning were combined to predict cytomegalovirus infection status. A later analysis re-analyzed previously published TCR beta repertoires from 650 to 800 donors and added high-resolution HLA genotyping to study TCR occurrence patterns. Rather than drawing on any new phenotypic data, the later analysis identified candidate immune exposures from TCR beta sequences and the way those sequences occurred across donors. An earlier analysis of 587 of the donors used high-throughput TCR beta sequencing to judge whether each TCR beta V gene segment behaved as functional or pseudogenic. Donor age, sex, ethnicity and CMV serostatus were collected together with the repertoire data. A later genetic analysis used genome-wide SNP genotypes for about three fifths of the 666 donors, treating that subset as a discovery cohort. All discovery cohort repertoires had been generated using a single sequencing platform. HLA typing included class I and class II loci at four-digit resolution. The number of typed donors differed by locus: about 620-640 for A, B, C, DRB1 and DQB1; 522 for DQA1; some 590 for DPA1; and some 470 for DPB1. Because of strong linkage in the cohort, roughly five DR-DQ haplotypes were treated as single units for association and clustering. On average, roughly 250,000 unique TCR beta nucleotide sequences were sequenced per donor among a few hundred genotyped donors of the cohort, with 15% to 20% of those sequences being non-productive.

Overall study results and their limits: Across donors, most TCR sequences were observed very rarely, whereas some public TCRs were present in many individuals. A later analysis found that most CMV-associated TCR beta chains appeared HLA-restricted, with HLA associations seemingly driven largely by CMV exposure. Because HLA typing was unavailable for some donors at each locus, only the typed subset was used in association tests. A few of the identified cytomegalovirus-associated TCR beta chains were confirmed in vitro to be specific for cytomegalovirus antigens. Compared with the roughly 600-donor mean, donors in an Asian-associated ancestry cluster had fewer N-insertions in productive TCRs, according to a later genetic analysis. A further reported finding was that TCR beta sequences accurately predicted the HLA-A and HLA-B alleles for most subjects in the first cohort. Broadly in line with IMGT annotations, most TCR beta V segments showed up in productive rearrangements about 87% or about 30% of the time in an earlier analysis of approximately 640 of the donors. A later analysis associated around 16,000 TCR beta sequences with specific HLA alleles at a false discovery rate of 0.05. V-gene and J-gene trimming of TCR beta chains was associated with a missense DCLRE1C variant in a later genetic analysis, and the association was replicated in an independent cohort. The 87-base-pair reads could not distinguish some IMGT-functional V segments, including TRBV6-2 and TRBV6-3, so those segments were excluded. The study gave a list of under 200 TCR beta chains associated with cytomegalovirus. Correlated functional status among segregating V segments might be attributable to linkage disequilibrium, but an unknown experimental factor could not be ruled out. A group of highly shared sequence variants was considered likely to be a technical artifact of the sequencing pipeline. Strong co-occurrence of HLA alleles, especially DR and DQ, made assigning TCR associations to individual alleles difficult. CMV serostatus was the only immune exposure information available for the cohort. The classifier was reported to diagnose cytomegalovirus status with high specificity and sensitivity in both the original cohort and the validation cohort. A later analysis found that TCR association rates varied across HLA loci, with DRB1 alleles showing the most associated TCRs and HLA-C alleles the fewest. Sequencing depth was assumed to be roughly uniform across donors in the presence/absence analyses, though that assumption may not hold. The authors suggested that the approach could potentially be generalized to other disease states and immunological phenotypes. In this cohort, only TCR beta chains were sequenced, and detectable features were limited by the absence of alpha or paired-chain data. Because counts were too low, about 17 rarely observed V segments, including chromosome 9 orphons, were excluded from the earlier analysis of under 650 of the donors. Compared with equally common non-associated chains, HLA-associated TCR beta chains in a later analysis were more clonally expanded and had lower generation probabilities. According to a later analysis, parvovirus B19, influenza, CMV and Epstein-Barr virus appeared linked to several top co-occurrence clusters.

This clonotype was obtained from a woman aged 45-59 years in good health and CMV-seropositive. Specimen: PBMCs. The receptor chain draws on TRBV2 and TRBJ2-5; 8 middle bases align to TRBD1. The DNA reads as follows: TGTGCCAGCAGAGAACAGGGGGTTCAGTTAGAGACCCAGTACTTC. It is translated as CASREQGVQLETQYF.